Presented here are 2 T cell receptor beta chains from one specimen sequenced in a study of T cells in Graves' hyperthyroidism and ophthalmopathy (dated by TCRdb to between 2017 and 2020). The receptor library was made with multiplex PCR. Sequencing instrument: Illumina HiSeq 2000. The TCR beta CDR3 regions were amplified from RNA transcripts. The first round of RT-PCR for the TCR CDR3 was performed with the HTBI primer set and the Qiagen OneStep RT-PCR kit. TCRdb cleaned the public reads at Q25 with fastp, built clones with MiXCR and kept in-frame beta chains. Records with the same CDR3 protein are collapsed into one entry carrying the most frequent genes and DNA. The sample profile shows 600,000 to 650,000 distinct CDR3 sequences; around 15% of them were found once. The ten largest clones add up to less than 4.5% of the sample. The material sequenced was blood. Source of these receptors: a woman aged 25 to 39 with Graves' hyperthyroidism.

This clonotype was observed a few times. The chain combines TRBV4-3 with TRBJ2-7; 10 bases agree with TRBD2. Germline V gene data show CDR1 as LGHNA and CDR2 as YSLEER. The CDR3 loop spans 16 amino acids. The ends lost 1 base at V and 2 bases at J; junction bases unmatched: 5. The DNA for the CDR3 is TGCGCCAGCAGCCAAGGGGCTAGCGGGGGTCCCTACGAGCAGTACTTC. Residues: CASSQGASGGPYEQYF.

This clonotype occurred a few times. The gene calls are TRBV27 and TRBJ2-7; 11 bases agree with TRBD2. The CDR3 covers 15 residues. Trimming removed 5 bases from V and 3 bases from J; junction bases left unmatched: 6. Germline V CDR1 and CDR2: MNHEY, SMNVEV (reference sequence). Here the CDR3 DNA reads TGTGCCAGCAGTCCACTAGCGGGAGCGGGCTACGAGCAGTACTTC. Its translation: CASSPLAGAGYEQYF.